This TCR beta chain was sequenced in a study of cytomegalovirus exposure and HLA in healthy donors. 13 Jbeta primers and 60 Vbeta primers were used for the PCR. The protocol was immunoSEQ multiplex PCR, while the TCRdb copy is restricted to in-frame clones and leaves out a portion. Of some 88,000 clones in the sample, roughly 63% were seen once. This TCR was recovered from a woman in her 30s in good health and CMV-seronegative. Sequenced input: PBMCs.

Here the CDR3 reads CASSPTGGFTEAFF. The CDR3 nucleotides read TGCGCCAGCAGCCCGACGGGGGGGTTCACTGAAGCTTTCTTT. The chain joins TRBV4-3 to TRBJ1-1; D is perhaps TRBD1 (5 bases). Deletions cut 4 bases from V and 4 bases from J, with 13 bases between. Germline values: CDR1 LGHNA, CDR2 YSLEER. This CDR3 has 14 amino acids.